Reported below is one T cell receptor (beta chain). Its matching antigen is unknown. The CDR3 sequence is 15 residues long. Germline V CDR1 and CDR2: MDHEN, SYDVKM. TRB cDNA libraries were made by UMI-labeled 5' RACE. No DNA is given; TCRdb re-called the 5' RACE reads and lists each CDR3 protein once. The sample has 85,000 to 120,000 distinct CDR3 sequences, and its top ten clones hold more than 0.3%. The data are from a study of CXCR3-negative and CXCR3-positive naive CD8 T cells. Study-wide findings and caveats: Comparison of naive cells showed more hydrophobic TRB CDR3s in CXCR3-positive than in CXCR3-negative naive cells. Comparison of naive subsets found surface CD5 to be comparable, and TCR strength was inferred on the basis of TRB CDR3 properties.

This rearrangement joins TRBV28 to TRBJ2-5; TCRdb's assignment of TRBD1 cannot be checked, as there is no DNA. The sequenced sample consisted of naive CXCR3+ CD8+ T cells from blood. Subset here: CD45RO-CCR7+CD27+CD95- naive CD8+ T cells expressing CXCR3 (TNR3+). The receptor's source is a human donor in good health. Some clones in this sample may be carry-over from other donors' samples. CDR3 protein: CASSLEDREQETQYF.